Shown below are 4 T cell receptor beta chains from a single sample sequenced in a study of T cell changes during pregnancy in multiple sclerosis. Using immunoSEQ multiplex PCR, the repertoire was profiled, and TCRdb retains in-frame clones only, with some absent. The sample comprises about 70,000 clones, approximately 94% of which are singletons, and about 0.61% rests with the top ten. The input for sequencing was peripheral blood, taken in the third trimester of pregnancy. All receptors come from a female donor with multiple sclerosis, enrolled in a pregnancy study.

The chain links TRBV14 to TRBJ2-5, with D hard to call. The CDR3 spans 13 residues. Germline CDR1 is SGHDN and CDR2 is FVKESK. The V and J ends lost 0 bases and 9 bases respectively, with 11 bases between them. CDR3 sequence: CASSQDLVTAQYF. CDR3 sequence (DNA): TGTGCCAGCAGCCAAGATCTAGTGACGGCCCAGTACTTC.

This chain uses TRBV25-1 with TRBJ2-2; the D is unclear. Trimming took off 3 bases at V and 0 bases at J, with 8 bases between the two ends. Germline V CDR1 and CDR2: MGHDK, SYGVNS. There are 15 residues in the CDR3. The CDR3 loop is CASSDFYSNTGELFF. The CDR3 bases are TGTGCCAGCAGTGATTTTTACTCGAACACCGGGGAGCTGTTTTTT.

CDR3 sequence (DNA): TGTGCCAGCAGCTCCCAGCGGGGGGACTACAATGAGCAGTTCTTC. This sequence encodes CASSSQRGDYNEQFF. The chain recombines TRBV5-4 with TRBJ2-1; 9 nucleotides match TRBD2. V lost 3 bases and J lost 3; bases outside the gene matches: 4. The CDR3 consists of 15 residues. Germline loops: CDR1 SGHNT, CDR2 YYREEE (reference sequence).

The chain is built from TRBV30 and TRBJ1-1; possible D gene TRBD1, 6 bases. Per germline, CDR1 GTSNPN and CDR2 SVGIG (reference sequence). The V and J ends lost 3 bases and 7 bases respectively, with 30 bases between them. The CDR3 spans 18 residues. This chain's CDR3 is CAWRPKLGMWGLTHEAFF. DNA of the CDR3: TGTGCCTGGAGGCCCAAATTGGGGATGTGGGGGCTAACGCATGAAGCTTTCTTT.